Each of the 4 T cell receptor beta chains below was sequenced from the same sample in a study of T cell responses to AZD1222 COVID-19 vaccine (dated by TCRdb to about 2021). The time point label corresponds to: baseline before first vaccination. Receptor libraries were prepared by the immunoSEQ multiplex PCR assay. Drawn from immuneACCESS, this table holds only the in-frame rearrangements with V and J called that TCRdb kept. Clones are partly lost; checked studies trace under half to an unresolved V gene and leave the rest unexplained. In this sample the table shows approximately 79,000 clones, around 86% of which occur a single time. More than 6% of the sample goes to the ten largest clones. The material was peripheral blood, obtained on day 0 of AZD1222 vaccination. The receptors shown here come from an adult in good health.

The count of this clone is one. The J gene is TRBJ1-5, the V gene TRBV28; D gene uncertain. The V end lost 3 bases, the J end lost 2 bases, and 8 bases lay between the germline ends. The CDR3 extends over 14 amino acids. CDR1 and CDR2 from the germline V gene are MDHEN and SYDVKM. The CDR3: CASSFVAGNQPQHF. In DNA, the CDR3 is TGTGCCAGCAGTTTTGTTGCGGGCAATCAGCCCCAGCATTTT.

This chain links TRBV7-6 with TRBJ2-2, with D hard to call. The V gene lost 1 base and the J gene lost 4 bases, with 10 bases spanning the gap. The CDR3 has 15 amino acids. In germline, CDR1 is SGHVS, CDR2 FNYEAQ. CDR3 region: CASSLVYSSTGELFF. The CDR3 DNA sequence: TGTGCCAGCAGCTTAGTTTACAGTTCCACCGGGGAGCTGTTTTTT. The entire variable domain, with the rest obtained from reference TRBV7-6 and TRBJ2-2, is as follows: GAGVSQSPRYKVTKRGQDVALRCDPISGHVSLYWYRQALGQGPEFLTYFNYEAQQDKSGLPNDRFSAERPEGSISTLTIQRTEQRDSAMYRCASSLVYSSTGELFFGEGSRLTVL.

CDR3 in amino acids: CASSRTETDTQYF. The CDR3 coding sequence is TGTGCCAGCAGCCGGACAGAGACAGATACGCAGTATTTT. The J gene is TRBJ2-3, the V gene TRBV5-6; tentatively, D is TRBD1 (6 bases). Germline lookup yields CDR1 SGHDT and CDR2 YYEEEE. V was clipped by 4 bases and J by 3 bases, with 9 bases between them. The CDR3 runs 13 residues.

With regard to this clone: The same CDR3 also results from other DNA sequences found in this sample. V and J are TRBV7-2 and TRBJ2-3; TRBD1 might be the D (6 bases). CDR3 length equals 13 residues. CDR1 SGHTA and CDR2 FQGNSA come from the germline V gene. Trimming removed 4 bases from V and 1 base from J, with 6 bases in between. The CDR3 loop reads CASSSGGTDTQYF. CDR3 in DNA: TGTGCCAGCAGCTCAGGGGGCACAGATACGCAGTATTTT.